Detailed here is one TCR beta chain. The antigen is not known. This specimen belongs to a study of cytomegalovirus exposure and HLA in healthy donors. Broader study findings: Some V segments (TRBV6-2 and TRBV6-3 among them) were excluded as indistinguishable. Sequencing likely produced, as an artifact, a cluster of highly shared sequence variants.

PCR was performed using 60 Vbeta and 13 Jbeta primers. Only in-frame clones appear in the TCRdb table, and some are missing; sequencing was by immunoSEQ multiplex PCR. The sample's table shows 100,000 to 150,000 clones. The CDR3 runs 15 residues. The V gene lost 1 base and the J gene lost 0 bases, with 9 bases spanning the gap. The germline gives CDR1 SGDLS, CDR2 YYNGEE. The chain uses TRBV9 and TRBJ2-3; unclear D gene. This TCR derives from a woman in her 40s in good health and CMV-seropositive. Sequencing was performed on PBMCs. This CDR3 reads CASSVSAASTDTQYF. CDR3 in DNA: TGTGCCAGCAGCGTAAGCGCAGCTAGCACAGATACGCAGTATTTT.